These 12 T cell receptor beta chains came from one sample sequenced in a study of T cells in Graves' hyperthyroidism and ophthalmopathy. RNA transcripts gave rise to amplified TCR beta CDR3 regions. First-round RT-PCR of the TCR CDR3 relied on the HTBI primer set. MiXCR, run by TCRdb on the multiplex PCR reads, gives a single entry per CDR3 protein. Of around 300,000 distinct CDR3 sequences listed, approximately 13% were seen once; the top ten hold under 30%. Sequenced sample: blood. These TCRs come from a woman aged 30 to 39 with Graves' hyperthyroidism.

This clonotype has more than one count but fewer than ten. The rearrangement links TRBV9 to TRBJ2-7, with unresolved D. Germline V lookup: CDR1 SGDLS, CDR2 YYNGEE. This CDR3 comprises 13 residues. V was pared by 3 bases and J by 2 bases, with 9 bases between. CDR3: CASSGQSPYEQYF. DNA of the CDR3: TGTGCCAGCAGCGGTCAAAGTCCCTACGAGCAGTACTTC.

The gene calls are TRBV6-5 and TRBJ2-5, with 7 bases lining up with TRBD1. The J segment lost 1 base and the V segment lost 4 bases, leaving 3 bases of the junction unmatched. Looked up from germline, CDR1 is MNHEY and CDR2 is SVGAGI. The CDR3 consists of 14 residues. The CDR3 DNA is TGTGCCAGCAGTTTCGGACAGGTCCAAGAGACCCAGTACTTC. This codes for CASSFGQVQETQYF.

In its sample, this clonotype was seen a few times. V and J are TRBV30 and TRBJ2-1; 8 bases fit TRBD2. Germline CDR1 reads GTSNPN; CDR2 reads SVGIG (reference sequence). The CDR3 length is 17 residues. V shed 2 bases, J shed 9 bases, and the junction held 18 bases outside the gene matches. In DNA, the CDR3 is TGTGCCTGGAGTCCCGCCTCGGGACTAGGCATATCGGGTGAGCAGTTCTTC. Amino acid sequence: CAWSPASGLGISGEQFF.

Worth noting for this clonotype: A much bigger clone sits one base away, suggesting this may be a read error. The chain has TRBV29-1 and TRBJ2-4; D perhaps matches TRBD2 (5 bases). Germline V gene data show CDR1 as SQVTM and CDR2 as ANQGSEA. CDR3 length: 14 amino acids. The CDR3 is CSARTVLAKNVQYF. For the CDR3, the DNA is TGCAGCGCTCGGACGGTGCTAGCCAAAAACGTTCAGTACTTC.

This clonotype was recorded at least ten times. The V call is TRBV7-2, the J call TRBJ2-7; tentative D call: TRBD1 (6 bases). The CDR3 has 15 residues. Germline values: CDR1 SGHTA, CDR2 FQGNSA. The V gene lost 2 bases and the J gene lost 6 bases, with 17 bases spanning the gap. CDR3 nucleotide sequence: TGTGCCAGCAGCTTAACCGGGACAAACCCCCGCGAGCAGTACTTC. Protein: CASSLTGTNPREQYF.

This clonotype was detected a few times. The J gene is TRBJ2-1, the V gene TRBV2, with 14 bases lining up with TRBD2. V was pared by 11 bases and J by 7 bases, with 13 bases of the junction left unmatched. The CDR3 contains 16 residues. CDR1 and CDR2 from the germline V gene are SNHLY and FYNNEI. CDR3 in amino acids: CASQRGLAGVVNEQFF. DNA for the CDR3: TGTGCCTCACAGAGGGGACTAGCGGGAGTAGTGAATGAGCAGTTCTTC.

About this clonotype: Because it lacks the conserved phenylalanine or tryptophan at the end, this CDR3 is likely a read error. It is unclear where the CDR3 begins or ends on the DNA, so no DNA is shown, and the CDR3 is as TCRdb lists it. The chain recombines TRBV5-6 with TRBJ1-2; the tabulated D call, TRBD1, remains unverified against the DNA. The CDR3 length is 14 residues, termini included. The germline V gene encodes CDR1 SGHDT and CDR2 YYEEEE. CDR3 region: CASSPTGGVNGYTV.

This clonotype was seen at least ten times. The chain carries TRBV2 and TRBJ2-1, with TRBD1 identical over 7 bases. The CDR3 runs to 14 residues. J was trimmed by 0 bases and V by 6 bases; bases with no gene match: 2. The germline V gene has CDR1 SNHLY and CDR2 FYNNEI. This CDR3 is CASRGDSSYNEQFF. The CDR3 region has the DNA TGTGCCAGCAGAGGGGACAGCTCCTACAATGAGCAGTTCTTC.

The chain is built from TRBV7-3 and TRBJ2-7, with D maybe TRBD2 (6 bases). V shed 5 bases and J shed 7 bases, with 21 bases lying between them. The germline CDR1 and CDR2 sequences are SGHTA and FQGTGA. The CDR3 is 15 residues long. This CDR3 is CASSPRGVRGREQYF. CDR3 nucleotides: TGTGCCAGCAGCCCGCGGGGTGTCCGGGGTCGGGAGCAGTACTTC.

This clonotype was seen at least ten times. This chain connects TRBV6-5 to TRBJ2-5, with a weak D call TRBD1 (5 bases). The CDR3 extends over 16 amino acids. V was shortened by 0 bases and J by 4 bases, with 15 bases between the two germline ends. CDR1 is MNHEY and CDR2 is SVGAGI in the germline V gene. The CDR3 region has the DNA TGTGCCAGCAGTTACTCGGAAAGGGGATGGAGAGAGACCCAGTACTTC. Protein: CASSYSERGWRETQYF.

This clonotype appeared many times. The chain's CDR3 is CASSRLRDSTEAFF. The CDR3 nucleotides read TGTGCCAGCAGCCGGTTGCGGGACAGCACTGAAGCTTTCTTT. The V gene is TRBV11-2, the J gene TRBJ1-1; 7 bases are shared with TRBD1. CDR3 length: 14 residues. Per the germline V gene, CDR1 is SGHAT and CDR2 is FQNNGV. V lost 5 bases and J lost 4; bases outside the gene matches: 7.

This clonotype was seen a few times. CDR3 nucleotides: TGTGCCAGCGGACTGTTAGGGGCATTCGGGGAGCTGTTTTTT. Translating it yields CASGLLGAFGELFF. This chain uses TRBV12-3 or TRBV12-4 with TRBJ2-2; D is possibly TRBD1 or TRBD2 (5 bases each). Trimming shortened V by 8 bases and J by 7 bases, and 17 bases separated the two germline ends. CDR3 length equals 14 residues.